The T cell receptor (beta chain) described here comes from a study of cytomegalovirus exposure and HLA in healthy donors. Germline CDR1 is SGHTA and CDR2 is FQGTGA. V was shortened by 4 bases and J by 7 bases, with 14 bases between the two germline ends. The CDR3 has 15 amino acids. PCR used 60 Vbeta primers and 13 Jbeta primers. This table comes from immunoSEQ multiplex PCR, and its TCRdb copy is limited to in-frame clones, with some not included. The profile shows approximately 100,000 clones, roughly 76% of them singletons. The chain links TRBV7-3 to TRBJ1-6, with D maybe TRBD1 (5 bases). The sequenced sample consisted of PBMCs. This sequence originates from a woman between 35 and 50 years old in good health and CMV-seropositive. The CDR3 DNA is TGTGCCAGCAGCTCAGGGTTAGAGAAGAATTCACCCCTCCACTTT. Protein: CASSSGLEKNSPLHF.